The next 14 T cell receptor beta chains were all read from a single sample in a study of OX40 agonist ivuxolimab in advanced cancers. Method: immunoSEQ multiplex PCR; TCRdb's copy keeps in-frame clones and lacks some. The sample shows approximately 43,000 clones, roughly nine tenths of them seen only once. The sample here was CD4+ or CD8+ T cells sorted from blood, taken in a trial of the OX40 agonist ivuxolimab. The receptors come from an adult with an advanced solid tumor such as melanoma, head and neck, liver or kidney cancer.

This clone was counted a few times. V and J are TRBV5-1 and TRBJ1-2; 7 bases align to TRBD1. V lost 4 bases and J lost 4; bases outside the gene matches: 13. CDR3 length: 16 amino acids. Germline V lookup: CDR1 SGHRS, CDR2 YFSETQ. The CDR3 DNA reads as TGCGCCAGCAGCATGGGACAGAATGCGCGATCCTATGGCTACACCTTC. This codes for CASSMGQNARSYGYTF.

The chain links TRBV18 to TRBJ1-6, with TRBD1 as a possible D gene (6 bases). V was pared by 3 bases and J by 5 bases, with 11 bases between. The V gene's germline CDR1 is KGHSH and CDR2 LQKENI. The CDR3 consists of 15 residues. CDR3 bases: TGTGCCAGCTCACCTACAGGGATCCATAATTCACCCCTCCACTTT. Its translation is CASSPTGIHNSPLHF.

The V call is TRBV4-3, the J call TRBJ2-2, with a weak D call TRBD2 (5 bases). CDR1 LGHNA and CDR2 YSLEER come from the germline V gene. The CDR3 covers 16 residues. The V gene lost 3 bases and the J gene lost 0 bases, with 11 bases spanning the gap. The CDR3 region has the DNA TGCGCCAGCAGCCAGCAGAGGGAGTCGAACACCGGGGAGCTGTTTTTT. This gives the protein CASSQQRESNTGELFF.

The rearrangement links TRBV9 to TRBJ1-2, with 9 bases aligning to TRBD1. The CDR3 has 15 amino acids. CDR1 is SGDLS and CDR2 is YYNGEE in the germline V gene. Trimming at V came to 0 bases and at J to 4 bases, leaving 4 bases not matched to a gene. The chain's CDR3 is CASSVEDRGFYGYTF. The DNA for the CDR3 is TGTGCCAGCAGCGTAGAGGACAGGGGTTTCTATGGCTACACCTTC.

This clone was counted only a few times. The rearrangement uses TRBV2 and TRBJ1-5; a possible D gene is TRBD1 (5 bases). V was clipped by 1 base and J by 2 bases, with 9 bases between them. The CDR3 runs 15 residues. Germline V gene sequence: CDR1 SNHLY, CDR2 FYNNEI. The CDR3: CASSEELGGNQPQHF. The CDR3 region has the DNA TGTGCCAGCAGTGAAGAGTTGGGGGGCAATCAGCCCCAGCATTTT.

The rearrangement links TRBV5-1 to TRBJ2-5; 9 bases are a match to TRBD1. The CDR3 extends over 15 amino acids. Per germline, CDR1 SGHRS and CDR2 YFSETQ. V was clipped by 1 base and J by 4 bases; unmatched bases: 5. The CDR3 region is CASSLNTGGVETQYF. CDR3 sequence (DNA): TGCGCCAGCAGCTTGAATACAGGGGGCGTAGAGACCCAGTACTTC.

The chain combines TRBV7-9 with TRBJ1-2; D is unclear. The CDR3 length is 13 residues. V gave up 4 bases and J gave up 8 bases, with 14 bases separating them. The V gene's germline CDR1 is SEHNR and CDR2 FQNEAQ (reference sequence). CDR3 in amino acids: CASSSLSIRGYTF. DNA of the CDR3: TGTGCCAGCAGCTCCCTAAGCATTAGGGGCTACACCTTC.

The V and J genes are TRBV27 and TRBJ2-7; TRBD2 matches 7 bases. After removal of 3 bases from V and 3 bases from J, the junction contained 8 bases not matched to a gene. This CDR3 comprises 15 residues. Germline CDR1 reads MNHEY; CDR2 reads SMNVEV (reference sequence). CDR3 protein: CASSFLGRGGYEQYF. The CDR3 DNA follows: TGTGCCAGCAGTTTTTTGGGGCGCGGGGGCTACGAGCAGTACTTC.

DNA for the CDR3: TGTGCCAGCAGCTTTACTGAAAAACTGTTTTTT. It yields the protein CASSFTEKLFF. This chain connects TRBV7-9 to TRBJ1-4; D not certain. The V gene's germline CDR1 is SEHNR and CDR2 FQNEAQ (reference sequence). V dropped 3 bases and J dropped 7 bases, with 3 bases sitting between them. This CDR3 contains 11 residues.

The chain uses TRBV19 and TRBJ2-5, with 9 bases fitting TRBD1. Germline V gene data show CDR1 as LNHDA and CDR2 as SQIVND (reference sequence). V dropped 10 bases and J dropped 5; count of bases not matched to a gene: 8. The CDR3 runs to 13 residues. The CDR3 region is CATRDRAGETQYF. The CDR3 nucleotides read TGTGCCACCCGGGACAGGGCAGGGGAGACCCAGTACTTC.

The CDR3 DNA sequence: TGTGCCAGCAGCTTTCTGCCGAGACAGGGAAGAGAAAAACTGTTTTTT. Translation: CASSFLPRQGREKLFF. The chain couples TRBV7-8 to TRBJ1-4, with 7 bases lining up with TRBD1. Germline CDR1 and CDR2: SGHVS and FQNEAQ. The CDR3 totals 16 residues. V shed 3 bases and J 8 bases; nucleotides not matched to a gene: 12.

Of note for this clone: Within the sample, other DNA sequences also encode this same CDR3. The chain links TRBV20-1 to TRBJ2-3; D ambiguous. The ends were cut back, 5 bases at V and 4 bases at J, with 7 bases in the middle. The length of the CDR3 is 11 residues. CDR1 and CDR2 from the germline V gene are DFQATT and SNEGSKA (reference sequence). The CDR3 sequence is CSARFADTQYF. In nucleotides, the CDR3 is TGCAGTGCTCGGTTTGCAGATACGCAGTATTTT.

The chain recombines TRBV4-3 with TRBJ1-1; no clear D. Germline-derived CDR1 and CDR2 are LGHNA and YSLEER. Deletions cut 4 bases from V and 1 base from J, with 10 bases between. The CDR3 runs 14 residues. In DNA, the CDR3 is TGCGCCAGCAGCCTGAATACAGCGAACACTGAAGCTTTCTTT. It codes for CASSLNTANTEAFF.

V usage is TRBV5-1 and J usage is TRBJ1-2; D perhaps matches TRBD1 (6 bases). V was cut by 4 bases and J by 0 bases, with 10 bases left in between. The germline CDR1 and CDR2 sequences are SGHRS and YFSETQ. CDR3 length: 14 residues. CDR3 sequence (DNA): TGCGCCAGCAGCCCCCAGGGGCCTAACTATGGCTACACCTTC. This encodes CASSPQGPNYGYTF.